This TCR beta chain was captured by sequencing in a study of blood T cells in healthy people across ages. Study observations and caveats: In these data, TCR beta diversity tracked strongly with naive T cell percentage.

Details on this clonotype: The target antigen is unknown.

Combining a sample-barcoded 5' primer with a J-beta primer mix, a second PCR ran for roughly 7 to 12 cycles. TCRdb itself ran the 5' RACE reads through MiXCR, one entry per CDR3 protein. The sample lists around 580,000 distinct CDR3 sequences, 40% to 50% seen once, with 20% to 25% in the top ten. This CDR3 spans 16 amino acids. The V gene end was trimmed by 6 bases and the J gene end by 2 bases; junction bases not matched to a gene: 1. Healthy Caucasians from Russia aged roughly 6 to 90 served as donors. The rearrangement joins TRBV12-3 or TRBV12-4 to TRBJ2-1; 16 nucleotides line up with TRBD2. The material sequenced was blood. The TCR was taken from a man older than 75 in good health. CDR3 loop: CASRGTSGGAYNEQFF. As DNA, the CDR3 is TGTGCCAGCAGGGGGACTAGCGGGGGGGCCTACAATGAGCAGTTCTTC.